These 3 T cell receptor beta chains were all obtained from the same sample, sequenced in a study of blood T cell repertoires in COVID-19. Assay: immunoSEQ multiplex PCR; the TCRdb copy retains only in-frame clones and omits some. The sample contains around 250,000 clones, around 80% of which appear only once. The sequenced material came from peripheral blood. The receptor set was obtained from a woman between 18 and 29 years old with acute or convalescent COVID-19.

The V call is TRBV15, the J call TRBJ2-3, with D possibly TRBD2 on 6 matching bases. The ends were cut back, 0 bases at V and 2 bases at J, with 9 bases in the middle. CDR3 length: 15 amino acids. Germline V lookup: CDR1 LNHNV, CDR2 YYDKDF (reference sequence). CDR3 nucleotides: TGTGCCACCAGCAGAGATCGGGACTTCACAGATACGCAGTATTTT. Translation gives CATSRDRDFTDTQYF.

The chain links TRBV9 to TRBJ1-3; D remains ambiguous. Germline loops: CDR1 SGDLS, CDR2 YYNGEE. The CDR3 is 17 residues long. V shed 2 bases and J shed 0 bases, with 15 bases lying between them. This CDR3 is CASSVGAGRYSGNTIYF. The CDR3, as DNA: TGTGCCAGCAGCGTTGGCGCGGGTCGATACTCTGGAAACACCATATATTTT.

This chain connects TRBV9 to TRBJ2-1; 10 nucleotides match TRBD2. J was trimmed by 9 bases and V by 5 bases; bases with no gene match: 8. There are 14 residues in the CDR3. The germline V gene has CDR1 SGDLS and CDR2 YYNGEE. CDR3 sequence (DNA): TGTGCCAGCAGGCCAGCGGGAGGGCCCCCTGAGCAGTTCTTC. Its translation is CASRPAGGPPEQFF.